This TCR beta chain was sequenced in a study of CD8+ T cells in alopecia areata. Study-level background: Treatment ran 6 to 18 months, with 6 months of follow-up afterward.

V was shortened by 3 bases and J by 10 bases, with 15 bases between the two germline ends. This CDR3 comprises 12 residues. Germline V gene data show CDR1 as GTSNPN and CDR2 as SVGIG (reference sequence). cDNA serving as the sequencing template came from extracted, reverse transcribed RNA. TCRdb's table, derived via immunoSEQ multiplex PCR, lists solely in-frame clones and lacks some. The sample lists approximately 300,000 clones, roughly 50% seen once, with under 2% in the top ten. To note about this clone: No antigen is known for it.

Findings and limits, study-wide: Sequencing of scalp samples also captures resident alphabeta T cells of normal skin. Elevated clonality characterized lesional scalp relative to normal scalp, particularly in alopecia totalis/universalis.

Treatment denoted: oral pan-JAK inhibitor, 5-10 mg twice daily. PBMCs, the starting material, were the source of sorted CD4+ and CD8+ T cells. The starting material was CD4+ T cells sorted from blood, obtained at week 24, from a patient treated with tofacitinib. The TCR originated in a human donor with alopecia areata. This rearrangement joins TRBV30 to TRBJ1-1; D not resolved. The DNA of the CDR3 is TGTGCCTGGAGACTAAGGGAGTGGGGAGCTTTCTTT. This gives the protein CAWRLREWGAFF.